The entry below describes one TCR beta chain. The antigen remains unidentified. This sample is part of a study of CD8 T cells in ankylosing spondylitis. Overall study results and limits: Both synovial fluid and blood in reactive arthritis had previously been reported to carry some motif variants. Disease-linked clones reportedly concentrated significantly in matched ankylosing spondylitis synovial fluid.

Library preparation for TCR beta used quantitative 5'-RACE with molecular barcodes. TCRdb redid the calling of the 5' RACE reads with MiXCR, one entry per CDR3 protein. The repertoire holds some 270,000 distinct CDR3 sequences, roughly a third seen once, with about 4.2% in the top ten. The J segment lost 2 bases and the V segment lost 3 bases, leaving 9 bases of the junction unmatched. Germline CDR1 reads DFQATT; CDR2 reads SNEGSKA (reference sequence). This CDR3 is built from 15 residues. The chain joins TRBV20-1 to TRBJ2-5, with 7 bases fitting TRBD1. The TCR was taken from a male donor with ankylosing spondylitis or in good health (not recorded which). The sequencing sample was made of blood, either unsorted or a sorted T cell fraction (not recorded which). In DNA, the CDR3 is TGCAGTGCTAGCCGTGTGTCGACAGGGCAAGAGACCCAGTACTTC. This translates into CSASRVSTGQETQYF.